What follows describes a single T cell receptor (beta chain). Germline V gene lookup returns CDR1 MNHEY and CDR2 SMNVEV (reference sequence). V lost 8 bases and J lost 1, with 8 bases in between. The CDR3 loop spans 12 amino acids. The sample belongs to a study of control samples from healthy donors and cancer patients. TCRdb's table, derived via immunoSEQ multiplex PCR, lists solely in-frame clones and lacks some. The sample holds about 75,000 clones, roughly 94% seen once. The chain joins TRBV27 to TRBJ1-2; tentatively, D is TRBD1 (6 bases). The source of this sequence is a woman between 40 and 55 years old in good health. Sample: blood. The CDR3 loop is CASQGSNYGYTF. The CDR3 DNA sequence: TGTGCCAGCCAGGGGAGTAACTATGGCTACACCTTC.